This is a list of T cell receptor beta chains from one sample in a study of cytomegalovirus exposure and HLA in healthy donors. Assay: immunoSEQ multiplex PCR; the TCRdb copy retains only in-frame clones and omits some. The data show approximately 140,000 clones, with 70% to 80% seen just once and under 2% held by the top ten. Sequenced material: PBMCs. These receptors originate from a female donor in good health and CMV-seronegative. The conserved cysteine and the conserved F or W are not part of the CDR3 here. Fields, in order: CDR3 length, V gene, CDR3 protein.

length: 14; V: TRBV18; CDR3: ASSPPWVGAQETQY
length: 14; V: TRBV4-2; CDR3: ASSQVEGGGTDTQY
length: 12; V: TRBV19; CDR3: ASKTPGQGPSLF
length: 14; V: TRBV27; CDR3: ASRKTGATILNEQF
length: 11; V: TRBV7-8; CDR3: ASRDTGTGELF
length: 11; V: TRBV27; CDR3: ASSSVISGGQY
length: 11; V: TRBV6-5; CDR3: ASSDIRNYGYT
length: 13; V: TRBV11-3; CDR3: ASSSGQNSYNEQF
length: 13; V: TRBV2; CDR3: ASRLDRAGANVLT
length: 11; V: TRBV6-5; CDR3: ASRIAGADIQY
length: 15; V: TRBV5-6; CDR3: ASIVRYGGNMNTEAF
length: 10; V: TRBV15; CDR3: ATSAPGLATY
length: 13; V: TRBV28; CDR3: ASSLGGMNSYEQY
length: 12; V: TRBV5-4; CDR3: ASSLRLDNSPLH
length: 10; V: TRBV29-1; CDR3: SVAGVDEKLF
length: 13; V: TRBV9; CDR3: ASSPWGTSSYEQY
length: 13; V: TRBV19; CDR3: ASSMGQVDSYEQY
length: 14; V: TRBV30; CDR3: AWSSLIAGGGYEQY